This passage covers 7 T cell receptor beta chains from one sample sequenced in a study of blood T cell repertoires in COVID-19. The assay was immunoSEQ multiplex PCR, and TCRdb's table has in-frame clones only and misses some. The table includes over 250,000 clones, 70% to 90% detected once. Sequenced input: PBMCs or T cells enriched from blood (not recorded which). The receptors come from a woman aged 25 to 39 who had recovered from COVID-19.

This rearrangement joins TRBV7-2 to TRBJ1-2, with 8 positions matching TRBD1. The length of the CDR3 is 14 residues. The V segment lost 5 bases and the J segment 7 bases; nucleotides outside the gene matches: 9. Germline assignment: CDR1 SGHTA and CDR2 FQGNSA. In nucleotides, the CDR3 is TGTGCCAGCAGCCACCGGACAGGGCTGGGTGGCTACACCTTC. Its protein product is CASSHRTGLGGYTF.

This chain links TRBV7-3 with TRBJ2-3; weak D call: TRBD1 (5 bases). The CDR3 consists of 14 residues. CDR1 and CDR2 (germline): SGHTA, FQGTGA. V dropped 6 bases and J dropped 4 bases, with 14 bases sitting between them. CDR3 region: CASSPGLGPDTQYF. Here the CDR3 DNA reads TGTGCCAGCAGTCCAGGGCTGGGCCCAGATACGCAGTATTTT.

This sequence joins TRBV18 and TRBJ2-3; 7 positions agree with TRBD2. Germline CDR1 KGHSH, CDR2 LQKENI. V dropped 4 bases and J dropped 6; count of bases not matched to a gene: 7. This CDR3 is built from 14 residues. The CDR3 spells CASSQRGTGDTQYF. CDR3 in DNA: TGTGCCAGCTCACAGCGGGGTACTGGGGATACGCAGTATTTT.

The chain recombines TRBV11-2 with TRBJ2-7; no clear D gene. CDR3 size: 12 residues. Trimming took 3 bases from V and 2 from J, leaving 5 bases between them. Germline V gene data show CDR1 as SGHAT and CDR2 as FQNNGV. CDR3 coding DNA: TGTGCCAGCAGCTTTCCCACCTACGAGCAGTACTTC. Translated, it gives CASSFPTYEQYF.

The rearrangement links TRBV5-1 to TRBJ1-4; 10 positions agree with TRBD1. This CDR3 spans 16 amino acids. The V gene's germline CDR1 is SGHRS and CDR2 YFSETQ. The trim removed 4 bases at V and 3 bases at J, leaving 6 bases unmatched. CDR3 DNA: TGCGCCAGCAGCGGCGGACAGGGGGGACCTAATGAAAAACTGTTTTTT. Protein sequence: CASSGGQGGPNEKLFF. The full variable domain, in which reference TRBV5-1 and TRBJ1-4 provide the parts outside the CDR3, is KAGVTQTPRYLIKTRGQQVTLSCSPISGHRSVSWYQQTPGQGLQFLFEYFSETQRNKGNFPGRFSGRQFSNSRSEMNVSTLELGDSALYLCASSGGQGGPNEKLFFGSGTQLSVL.

The chain joins TRBV28 to TRBJ2-5; a possible D gene is TRBD1 (5 bases). This CDR3 comprises 16 residues. V was pared by 4 bases and J by 2 bases, with 17 bases between. Germline assignment: CDR1 MDHEN and CDR2 SYDVKM. The CDR3, as DNA: TGTGCCAGCAGTTCCAGCGACAGCGCATTTCAAGAGACCCAGTACTTC. Translating it yields CASSSSDSAFQETQYF.

This rearrangement joins TRBV29-1 to TRBJ1-2; the match to TRBD1 covers 7 bases. Germline values: CDR1 SQVTM, CDR2 ANQGSEA. The CDR3 loop spans 13 amino acids. V gave up 3 bases and J gave up 3 bases; unmatched junction bases: 4. The CDR3 loop reads CSVDWTGHYGYTF. As DNA, the CDR3 is TGCAGCGTTGACTGGACAGGCCACTATGGCTACACCTTC. Using reference TRBV29-1 and TRBJ1-2 for the parts outside the CDR3, the full variable domain is SAVISQKPSRDICQRGTSLTIQCQVDSQVTMMFWYRQQPGQSLTLIATANQGSEATYESGFVIDKFPISRPNLTFSTLTVSNMSPEDSSIYLCSVDWTGHYGYTFGSGTRLTVV.